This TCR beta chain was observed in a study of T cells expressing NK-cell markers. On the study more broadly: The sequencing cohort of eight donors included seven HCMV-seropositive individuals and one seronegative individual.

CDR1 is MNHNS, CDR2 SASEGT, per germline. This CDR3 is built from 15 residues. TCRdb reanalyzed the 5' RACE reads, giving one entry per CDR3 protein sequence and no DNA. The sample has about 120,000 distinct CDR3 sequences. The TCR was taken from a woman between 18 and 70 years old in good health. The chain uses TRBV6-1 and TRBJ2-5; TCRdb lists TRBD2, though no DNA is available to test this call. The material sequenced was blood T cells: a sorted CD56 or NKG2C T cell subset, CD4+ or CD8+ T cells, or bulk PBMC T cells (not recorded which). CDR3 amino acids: CASSEISGGAGTQYF.